This TCR beta chain is from a study of control samples from healthy donors and cancer patients. Trimming cost V 5 bases and J 4 bases; bases outside gene matches: 15. CDR3 length: 17 residues. Germline assignment: CDR1 MNHEY and CDR2 SMNVEV (reference sequence). Sequencing used immunoSEQ multiplex PCR; TCRdb keeps in-frame clones, though not all of them. The sample lists about 120,000 clones, roughly 90% occurring once. The sequence came from a man over 45 in good health. This chain uses TRBV27 with TRBJ1-1, with 8 bases fitting TRBD1. Sequencing was carried out using blood. CDR3 region: CASSPPSFRGRGTEAFF. DNA of the CDR3: TGTGCCAGCAGTCCGCCCTCCTTCAGGGGGCGGGGCACTGAAGCTTTCTTT.